This T cell receptor beta chain was identified during a study of beta chain features in type 1 diabetes. Looked up from germline, CDR1 is SGDLS and CDR2 is YYNGEE. J lost 1 base, V lost 0 bases, and 15 bases had no gene match. The CDR3 consists of 21 residues. On this clone: The antigen remains undetermined.

Sequencing targeted expressed TCRB transcripts, as all isolated RNA had been reverse transcribed. The method was immunoSEQ multiplex PCR; TCRdb's version includes in-frame clones alone and lacks a portion of them. The sample consists of 120,000 to 150,000 clones, 10% to 15% of them appearing once. Findings of the study overall: Healthy donors had naive, central memory and Treg TCRB repertoires that appeared less similar than those seen among patients. The VDJ junctions of type 1 diabetes patients carried fewer insertions and more deletions. Shorter TCRB CDR3s, moderately but significantly so, were found in Type 1 diabetes patients in all four CD4+ subsets.

The specimen was central memory CD4+ T cells from blood. The chain combines TRBV9 with TRBJ2-3; TRBD2 aligns across 12 bases. The sequence was obtained from a man in his late teens or twenties with type 1 diabetes. CDR3 in DNA: TGTGCCAGCAGCGTAGCCCCTAGCGGGGGGGCCTCGGTGGGTCGCACAGATACGCAGTATTTT. Its translation: CASSVAPSGGASVGRTDTQYF.